These 25 T cell receptor beta chains were sequenced from one sample in a study of STAT5B mutations in CD4+ large granular lymphocyte leukemia. Only in-frame clones appear in the TCRdb table, and some are missing; sequencing was by immunoSEQ multiplex PCR. The sample holds approximately 40,000 clones; roughly 76% are singletons and the top ten take around 3.5%. Sequencing was done on a sample of CD4+ T cells from blood buffy coats. The receptors were sampled from a human donor in good health.

The chain employs TRBV5-1 and TRBJ1-4, with no clear D. V was clipped by 4 bases and J by 11 bases, with 18 bases between them. CDR3 length: 14 residues. Germline CDR1 SGHRS, CDR2 YFSETQ. CDR3 in amino acids: CASSPLDLLGKLFF. CDR3 nucleotides: TGCGCCAGCAGCCCCCTTGACTTATTAGGGAAACTGTTTTTT.

The chain uses TRBV28 and TRBJ1-2; 10 bases align to TRBD1. CDR1 and CDR2 (germline): MDHEN, SYDVKM. Trimming took 4 bases from V and 4 from J; bases not matched to a gene: 6. CDR3 size: 15 residues. Here the CDR3 DNA reads TGTGCCAGCAGTTCCCTCGGGACAGGGGTCTATGGCTACACCTTC. This codes for CASSSLGTGVYGYTF.

In its sample, this clone was seen once. The gene calls are TRBV19 and TRBJ1-1; the match to TRBD1 covers 8 bases. V was clipped by 5 bases and J by 0 bases; unmatched bases: 5. The germline gives CDR1 LNHDA, CDR2 SQIVND (reference sequence). The CDR3 covers 15 residues. The CDR3, as DNA: TGTGCCAGTAGTCCTCGACAGGGGATGAACACTGAAGCTTTCTTT. This codes for CASSPRQGMNTEAFF.

The chain recombines TRBV14 with TRBJ1-1; tentatively, D is TRBD1 (6 bases). V lost 0 bases to trimming and J lost 5 bases, with 13 bases between them. The CDR3 loop spans 15 amino acids. Germline loops: CDR1 SGHDN, CDR2 FVKESK. CDR3 nucleotide sequence: TGTGCCAGCAGCCAAGATCCGGGGGGGCGGACTGAAGCTTTCTTT. Protein sequence: CASSQDPGGRTEAFF. Full variable domain (outside the CDR3, taken from reference TRBV14 and TRBJ1-1): EAGVTQFPSHSVIEKGQTVTLRCDPISGHDNLYWYRRVMGKEIKFLLHFVKESKQDESGMPNNRFLAERTGGTYSTLKVQPAELEDSGVYFCASSQDPGGRTEAFFGQGTRLTVV.

The J gene is TRBJ2-3, the V gene TRBV25-1; TRBD2 aligns across 9 bases. Trimming at V came to 6 bases and at J to 4 bases, leaving 5 bases not matched to a gene. Germline lookup yields CDR1 MGHDK and CDR2 SYGVNS. CDR3 length: 14 amino acids. The CDR3 DNA follows: TGTGCCAGCAGGCGGGAGGGCCGCGCAGATACGCAGTATTTT. Translation: CASRREGRADTQYF.

The chain has TRBV18 and TRBJ2-2; D may match TRBD1 or TRBD2 (5 bases each). Germline V lookup: CDR1 KGHSH, CDR2 LQKENI. This CDR3 region has 16 residues. Deletions cut 1 base from V and 3 bases from J, with 12 bases between. The CDR3 sequence is CASSPRIGADTGELFF. The CDR3 DNA reads as TGTGCCAGCTCACCACGAATCGGGGCGGACACCGGGGAGCTGTTTTTT.

This chain connects TRBV7-9 to TRBJ2-3; no clear D gene. Germline V gene lookup returns CDR1 SEHNR and CDR2 FQNEAQ (reference sequence). The CDR3 is made up of 12 amino acids. Trimming removed 5 bases from V and 5 bases from J, with 8 bases in between. The chain's CDR3 is CASSPMLDTQYF. The CDR3 DNA reads TGTGCCAGCAGCCCGATGTTAGATACGCAGTATTTT. The full variable domain, its missing parts supplied by reference TRBV7-9 and TRBJ2-3, is DTGVSQNPRHKITKRGQNVTFRCDPISEHNRLYWYRQTLGQGPEFLTYFQNEAQLEKSRLLSDRFSAERPKGSFSTLEIQRTEQGDSAMYLCASSPMLDTQYFGPGTRLTVL.

The J gene is TRBJ1-4, the V gene TRBV28; D is unresolved. CDR1 is MDHEN and CDR2 is SYDVKM in the germline V gene. Trimming took off 3 bases at V and 1 base at J, with 9 bases between the two ends. CDR3 size: 15 residues. CDR3 residues: CASSFDRVTNEKLFF. CDR3 DNA sequence: TGTGCCAGCAGTTTTGATAGGGTAACTAATGAAAAACTGTTTTTT.

CDR3 nucleotide sequence: TGTGCCAGCAGTTCTCTGGCGGGAGGGCCAGATACGCAGTATTTT. This sequence encodes CASSSLAGGPDTQYF. This chain joins TRBV28 and TRBJ2-3; 9 bases fit TRBD2. The CDR3 sequence is 15 residues long. CDR1 is MDHEN and CDR2 is SYDVKM in the germline V gene. The junction had 6 bases not matched to a gene; V was cut back by 4 bases and J by 4 bases.

The chain has TRBV11-3 and TRBJ2-5; D is unclear. Germline loops: CDR1 SGHNT, CDR2 YENEEA. The V end was cut by 1 base, the J end by 2 bases, with 8 bases between. This CDR3 contains 14 residues. Written as DNA, the CDR3 is TGTGCCAGCAGCTTAGGGCAGGTTCAAGAGACCCAGTACTTC. Translating gives CASSLGQVQETQYF.

The genes are TRBV4-2 and TRBJ2-7, with D tentatively TRBD1 or TRBD2 (6 bases each). Trimming stripped 5 bases from V and 3 bases from J, with 14 bases between. The V gene's germline CDR1 is LGHNA and CDR2 YNFKEQ. This CDR3 spans 14 amino acids. CDR3 bases: TGTGCCAGCAGCTTATTAGGGGGGCTCTACGAGCAGTACTTC. Amino acid sequence: CASSLLGGLYEQYF.

The chain combines TRBV10-3 with TRBJ2-1; 7 nucleotides line up with TRBD2. The trim removed 3 bases at V and 5 bases at J, leaving 10 bases unmatched. Germline CDR1 is ENHRY and CDR2 is SYGVKD. This CDR3 region has 16 residues. CDR3 sequence (DNA): TGTGCCATCAGTGATGGGGGGGGAAGAAGGAACAATGAGCAGTTCTTC. Amino acid sequence: CAISDGGGRRNNEQFF.

J is TRBJ2-5 and V is TRBV7-2, with D possibly TRBD2 on 6 matching bases. This CDR3 contains 12 residues. V shed 6 bases and J shed 5 bases, with 10 bases lying between them. Germline-derived CDR1 and CDR2 are SGHTA and FQGNSA. The CDR3 nucleotides are TGTGCCAGCAGGGGCGGGGCCGAGACCCAGTACTTC. It yields the protein CASRGGAETQYF.

This chain joins TRBV6-4 and TRBJ2-2; D perhaps matches TRBD2 (5 bases). CDR3 length: 14 amino acids. Germline V gives CDR1 MRHNA, CDR2 SNTAGT. Deletions cut 5 bases from V and 7 bases from J, with 14 bases between. CDR3 coding DNA: TGTGCCAGCAGTCGTCTAGCCGTCAACGGGGAGCTGTTTTTT. The encoded protein is CASSRLAVNGELFF.

The V call is TRBV6-6, the J call TRBJ2-5; maybe TRBD1 (5 bases). The CDR3 covers 14 residues. The germline CDR1 and CDR2 sequences are MNHNY and SVGAGI (reference sequence). Between the trimmed V and J ends, which lost 9 bases and 1 base, there was a span of 15 bases. Written as DNA, the CDR3 is TGTGCCAGTAAAGACAGCAATCTCCAAGAGACCCAGTACTTC. It is translated as CASKDSNLQETQYF.

The chain couples TRBV10-3 to TRBJ2-6; 7 bases are a match to TRBD2. This CDR3 spans 17 amino acids. Per the germline V gene, CDR1 is ENHRY and CDR2 is SYGVKD. V was pared by 10 bases and J by 3 bases, with 15 bases of the junction left unmatched. CDR3 loop: CATSPGEGQNGANVLTF. CDR3 bases: TGTGCCACCTCCCCGGGGGAGGGCCAGAATGGGGCCAACGTCCTGACTTTC.

V and J are TRBV2 and TRBJ2-2; TRBD1 agrees at 8 bases. V dropped 4 bases and J dropped 7; count of bases not matched to a gene: 5. There are 14 residues in the CDR3. The germline CDR1 and CDR2 sequences are SNHLY and FYNNEI. The CDR3 bases are TGTGCCAGCAGTGTTCGGACAGGGAACGGGGAGCTGTTTTTT. Protein: CASSVRTGNGELFF.

The genes are TRBV7-8 and TRBJ2-5; D might be TRBD2 (5 bases). V was trimmed by 2 bases and J by 1 base, leaving 14 bases between them. CDR1 and CDR2 from the germline V gene are SGHVS and FQNEAQ. The CDR3 extends over 16 amino acids. CDR3 residues: CASSLRLASLQETQYF. The CDR3 DNA reads TGTGCCAGCAGCTTAAGGCTAGCCTCTCTCCAAGAGACCCAGTACTTC.

V gene TRBV5-1 combines with J gene TRBJ2-4; the match to TRBD2 covers 9 bases. Germline V gene data show CDR1 as SGHRS and CDR2 as YFSETQ. J gave up 5 bases and V 2 bases, and 11 bases lay outside the gene matches. The CDR3 is made up of 17 amino acids. As DNA, the CDR3 is TGCGCCAGCAGCTTAGCGGGAGGAGATCTAGTGGAAAACATTCAGTACTTC. Its protein product is CASSLAGGDLVENIQYF.

CDR3 nucleotide sequence: TGTGCCAGCACAATGGGGGGCCCGAACACTGAAGCTTTCTTT. Amino acid sequence: CASTMGGPNTEAFF. The chain employs TRBV6-1 and TRBJ1-1; D possibly corresponds to TRBD1 (6 bases). Trimming shortened V by 7 bases and J by 1 base, and 13 bases separated the two germline ends. The CDR3 contains 14 residues. Germline V gives CDR1 MNHNS, CDR2 SASEGT.

The genes are TRBV2 and TRBJ2-7; maybe TRBD2 (5 bases). The CDR3 runs to 12 residues. Per germline, CDR1 SNHLY and CDR2 FYNNEI. Trimming pared 4 bases from V and 5 bases from J, leaving 9 bases between. The CDR3 reads CASSVSGNEQYF. Written as DNA, the CDR3 is TGTGCCAGCAGTGTATCGGGGAACGAGCAGTACTTC.

A single count supports this clone. The chain employs TRBV5-1 and TRBJ2-7, with a possible D match to TRBD2 (6 bases). Germline CDR1 and CDR2: SGHRS and YFSETQ. The length of the CDR3 is 14 residues. V lost 1 base and J lost 4, with 12 bases in between. CDR3 loop: CASSLTGTQYEQYF. The CDR3 DNA reads as TGCGCCAGCAGCTTGACCGGGACTCAATACGAGCAGTACTTC.

CDR3 sequence: CASSQLLVVQPIEAFF. CDR3 coding DNA: TGCGCCAGCAGCCAACTTCTAGTGGTCCAGCCGATTGAAGCTTTCTTT. V usage is TRBV4-1 and J usage is TRBJ1-1; D ambiguous. Per the germline V gene, CDR1 is MGHRA and CDR2 is YSYEKL. This CDR3 has 16 residues. Trimming took 2 bases from V and 7 from J, leaving 20 bases between them.

The chain carries TRBV28 and TRBJ1-5, with 8 bases lining up with TRBD1. The CDR3 is made up of 17 amino acids. In germline, CDR1 is MDHEN, CDR2 SYDVKM. The V and J ends lost 1 base and 6 bases, in that order; junction bases with no gene match: 11. DNA for the CDR3: TGTGCCAGCAGTTTATTCCTTGGACAGGGCGTACGTCAGCCCCAGCATTTT. This encodes CASSLFLGQGVRQPQHF.

The J gene is TRBJ2-7, the V gene TRBV14; weak D call: TRBD2 (7 bases). The CDR3 has 14 amino acids. The V and J ends lost 5 bases and 10 bases respectively, with 21 bases between them. Germline CDR1 SGHDN, CDR2 FVKESK. The CDR3 loop reads CASSIPGRGARQYF. The CDR3 bases are TGTGCCAGCAGCATTCCGGGACGGGGGGCGCGACAGTACTTC.